This record concerns one T cell receptor (beta chain) sequence. The data are from a study of cytomegalovirus exposure and HLA in healthy donors. With 2 bases removed from V and 0 bases from J, the gap between germline ends came to 20 bases. Germline V gene sequence: CDR1 MNHNS, CDR2 SASEGT. The CDR3 has 20 amino acids. The study ran its PCR with 60 Vbeta and 13 Jbeta primers. Sequenced by immunoSEQ multiplex PCR; TCRdb stores in-frame clones only, minus some. This table holds under 250,000 clones, around 77% found once. The clonotype comes from a woman younger than 45 in good health and CMV-seronegative. The chain couples TRBV6-1 to TRBJ2-6, with a weak D call TRBD2 (6 bases). Input material: PBMCs. The CDR3 region has the DNA TGTGCCAGCAGTGAAATTGGCAGTTTCGCGGGACTCTCTGGGGCCAACGTCCTGACTTTC. Encoded protein: CASSEIGSFAGLSGANVLTF.